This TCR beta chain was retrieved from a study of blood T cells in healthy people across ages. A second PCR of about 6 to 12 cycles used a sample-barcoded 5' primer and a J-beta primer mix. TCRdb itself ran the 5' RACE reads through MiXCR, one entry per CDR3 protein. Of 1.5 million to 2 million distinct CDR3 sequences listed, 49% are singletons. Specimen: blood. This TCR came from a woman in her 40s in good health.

CDR3 in amino acids: CASSYKHQPQHF. CDR3 coding DNA: TGTGCCAGCAGTTACAAACATCAGCCCCAGCATTTT. The rearrangement joins TRBV6-5 to TRBJ1-5; D is undetermined. CDR1 is MNHEY, CDR2 SVGAGI, per germline. V lost 2 bases and J lost 5, with 4 bases in between. The CDR3 is 12 residues long.